This T cell receptor (beta chain) was sequenced in a study of T cells in Graves' hyperthyroidism and ophthalmopathy. Study-wide background: Peripheral blood was acquired at first diagnosis, ahead of any therapy whatsoever.

TCR beta CDR3 regions were amplified from RNA transcripts. With the HTBI primer set, the TCR CDR3 went through a first round of RT-PCR. TCRdb independently ran MiXCR on the multiplex PCR reads; one entry per CDR3 protein. Of about 380,000 distinct CDR3 sequences in the sample, 18% were seen once. Turning to this clonotype: Its antigen is still unknown.

The junction had 7 bases not matched to a gene; V was cut back by 7 bases and J by 9 bases. The CDR3 runs to 13 residues. CDR1 and CDR2 (germline): KGHDR, SFDVKD. The study left out patients who had uncontrolled infection, other autoimmune disease, pregnancy or lactation. Study outcomes and limitations: Blood held most thyroid clonotypes expanded above 0.001 frequency.

V gene TRBV24-1 combines with J gene TRBJ2-4; 8 nucleotides align to TRBD1. The TCR originated in a man younger than 30 with Graves' ophthalmopathy. The sequenced sample consisted of blood. The CDR3 here is CATSRQGFGIQYF. The DNA of the CDR3 is TGTGCCACCAGCAGACAGGGGTTCGGCATTCAGTACTTC.